These T cell receptor beta chains were read from a single sample in a study of regulatory T cells in long-lasting Graves disease. From the multiplex PCR reads, TCRdb called clonotypes with MiXCR, one entry per CDR3 protein. The top ten clones hold over 15% of a sample with approximately 350,000 distinct CDR3 sequences, over 9.5% of them seen once. The sample was also reused in another study, on T cells in Graves' hyperthyroidism and ophthalmopathy.

Sequenced here: peripheral blood mononuclear cells (PBMCs), sampled at new diagnosis, from a patient treated with antithyroid drugs. The receptors come from a woman younger than 30 with Graves disease. Each CDR3 is given with its conserved first and last residue. The order of the fields is V gene, J gene, CDR3 protein.

TRBV29-1,TRBJ2-3,CSVESRRGWYTDTQYF
TRBV6-1,TRBJ2-7,CASSDSWVDFLKF
TRBV19,TRBJ1-1,CASSIFRNTEAFF
TRBV27,TRBJ1-2,CASSARGGVDGYTF
TRBV18,TRBJ2-5,CASSRQGAAYSKETQYF
TRBV30,TRBJ1-1,CAWAGGGKKTVMNTEAFF
TRBV11-2,TRBJ2-3,CASSLAHTDTQYF
TRBV10-1,TRBJ2-2,CASSEMDRANTGELFF
TRBV11-3,TRBJ2-2,CASSGNRGRSGELFF
TRBV6-2/TRBV6-3,TRBJ2-1,CASSYSAGVSVGEQFF
TRBV28,TRBJ2-1,CASSRDRGLDEQFF
TRBV5-1,TRBJ2-3,CASSIGLAETTDTQYF
TRBV6-5,TRBJ1-6,CASSYLEGYSPLHF
TRBV11-2,TRBJ1-1,CASSLDGAFMNTEAFF
TRBV4-1,TRBJ2-1,CASSQDLIEYDEQFF
TRBV20-1,TRBJ2-6,CSAREDSTGAGANVLTF
TRBV20-1,TRBJ2-3,CSAGRGDWVTDTQYF
TRBV6-1,TRBJ2-5,CASSQQLGTQYF
TRBV7-8,TRBJ2-5,CASSLGVSRYETQYF
TRBV27,TRBJ2-5,CASSPTAGTSIIETQYF
TRBV2,TRBJ2-7,CASSTQSIHEQYF
TRBV7-8,TRBJ2-7,CASSGAGTSGSNWGEQYF
TRBV27,TRBJ1-2,CASKGQGAFYGYTF
TRBV11-3,TRBJ2-3,CASSPWGGIDGDTQYF
TRBV3-1,TRBJ2-7,CASSPLLSGIYEQYF
TRBV20-1,TRBJ2-3,CSAQSGGESDTQYF
TRBV6-1,TRBJ2-3,CASSPSGVSTDTQYF
TRBV4-2,TRBJ2-5,CASSQDTADQETQYF